Following are 3 T cell receptor beta chains from one sample sequenced in a study of T cell clusters in autoimmune cytopenias. Multiplex touch-down PCR amplified TRB using TRB-A and TRB-B pools in one tube. TCRdb reprocessed the multiplex PCR reads, with one entry per CDR3 protein and no DNA. The repertoire table contains some 15,000 distinct CDR3 sequences. TRB was amplified from about 250 ng of peripheral blood genomic DNA per sample. These same records also appear under a second study, on T cell repertoires in aging, cancer and after chemotherapy.

Sample: peripheral blood. All receptors derive from a human donor in good health.

This chain connects TRBV19 to TRBJ2-5; TCRdb gives TRBD1 as the D gene, but with no DNA this cannot be confirmed. Germline-derived CDR1 and CDR2 are LNHDA and SQIVND (reference sequence). The CDR3 runs 14 residues. CDR3 protein: CATRSPEAQETQYF.

The CDR3 is CASSFSGTGKETQYF. V usage is TRBV5-6 and J usage is TRBJ2-5; no DNA is available, so the TRBD1 call from TCRdb remains unchecked. Per the germline V gene, CDR1 is SGHDT and CDR2 is YYEEEE. The CDR3 runs 15 residues.

CDR3: CASSYSSGQVFTGELFF. The chain has TRBV6-2 or TRBV6-3 and TRBJ2-2; TCRdb selects TRBD1, and the lack of DNA leaves this call unchecked. This CDR3 contains 17 residues. Germline V lookup: CDR1 MNHEY, CDR2 SVGEGT.